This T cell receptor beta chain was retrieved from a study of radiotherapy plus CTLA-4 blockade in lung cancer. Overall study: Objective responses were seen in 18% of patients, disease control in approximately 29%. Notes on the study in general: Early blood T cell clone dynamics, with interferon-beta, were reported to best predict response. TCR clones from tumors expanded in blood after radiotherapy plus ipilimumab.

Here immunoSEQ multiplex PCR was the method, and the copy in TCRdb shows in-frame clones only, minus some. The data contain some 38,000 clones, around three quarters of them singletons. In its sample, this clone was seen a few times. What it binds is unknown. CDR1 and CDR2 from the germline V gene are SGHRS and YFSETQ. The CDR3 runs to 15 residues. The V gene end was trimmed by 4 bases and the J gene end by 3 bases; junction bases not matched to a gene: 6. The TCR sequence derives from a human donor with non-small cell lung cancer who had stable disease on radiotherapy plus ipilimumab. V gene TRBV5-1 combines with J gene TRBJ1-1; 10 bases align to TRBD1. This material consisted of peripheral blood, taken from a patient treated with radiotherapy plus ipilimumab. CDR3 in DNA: TGCGCCAGCAGCGAACCCGGGACAGGGGACACTGAAGCTTTCTTT. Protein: CASSEPGTGDTEAFF.